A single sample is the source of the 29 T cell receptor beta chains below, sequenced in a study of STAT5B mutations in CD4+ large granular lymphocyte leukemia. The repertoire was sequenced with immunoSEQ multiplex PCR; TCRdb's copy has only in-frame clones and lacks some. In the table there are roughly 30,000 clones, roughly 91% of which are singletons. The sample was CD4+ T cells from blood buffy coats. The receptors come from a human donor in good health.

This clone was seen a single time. The CDR3 here is CSVLLSGGSTDTQYF. CDR3 DNA: TGCAGCGTTCTCCTCTCGGGGGGGAGCACAGATACGCAGTATTTT. V is TRBV29-1 and J is TRBJ2-3, with TRBD2 matching over 8 bases. CDR1 and CDR2 (germline): SQVTM, ANQGSEA. After removal of 5 bases from V and 0 bases from J, the junction contained 7 bases not matched to a gene. The CDR3 consists of 15 residues.

Written as DNA, the CDR3 is TGTGCCTGGACTAACGTGGAAAGCTCCTACAATGAGCAGTTCTTC. As protein: CAWTNVESSYNEQFF. The J gene is TRBJ2-1, the V gene TRBV30; no clear D. From germline, CDR1 is GTSNPN and CDR2 SVGIG (reference sequence). V gave up 4 bases and J gave up 0 bases, with 13 bases separating them. The CDR3 runs 15 residues.

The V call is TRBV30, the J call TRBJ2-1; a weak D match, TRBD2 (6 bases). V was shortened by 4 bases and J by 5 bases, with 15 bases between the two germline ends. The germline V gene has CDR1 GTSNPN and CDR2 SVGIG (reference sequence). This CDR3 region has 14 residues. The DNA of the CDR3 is TGTGCCTGGACCGAGTCGGTAGCGGACAATGAGCAGTTCTTC. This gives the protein CAWTESVADNEQFF. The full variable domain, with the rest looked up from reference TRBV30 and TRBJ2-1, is SQTIHQWPATLVQPVGSPLSLECTVEGTSNPNLYWYRQAAGRGLQLLFYSVGIGQISSEVPQNLSASRPQDRQFILSSKKLLLSDSGFYLCAWTESVADNEQFFGPGTRLTVL.

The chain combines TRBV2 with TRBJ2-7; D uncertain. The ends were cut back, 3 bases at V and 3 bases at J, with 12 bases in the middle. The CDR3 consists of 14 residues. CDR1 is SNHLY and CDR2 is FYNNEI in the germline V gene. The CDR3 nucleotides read TGTGCCAGCAGTGAGTGGACGGTCAACTACGAGCAGTACTTC. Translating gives CASSEWTVNYEQYF.

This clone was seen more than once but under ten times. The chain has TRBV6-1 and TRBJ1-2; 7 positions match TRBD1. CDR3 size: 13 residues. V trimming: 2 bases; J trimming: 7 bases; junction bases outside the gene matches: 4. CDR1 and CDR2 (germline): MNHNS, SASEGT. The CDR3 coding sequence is TGTGCCAGCAGTGAACTCCAGGGGGTTGGCTACACCTTC. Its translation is CASSELQGVGYTF.

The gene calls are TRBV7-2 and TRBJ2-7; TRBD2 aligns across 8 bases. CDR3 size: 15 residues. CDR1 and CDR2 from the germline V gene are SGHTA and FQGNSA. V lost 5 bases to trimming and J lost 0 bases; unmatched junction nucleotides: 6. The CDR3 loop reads CASSRTGTSSYEQYF. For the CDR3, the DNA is TGTGCCAGCAGCCGAACCGGGACTAGCTCCTACGAGCAGTACTTC.

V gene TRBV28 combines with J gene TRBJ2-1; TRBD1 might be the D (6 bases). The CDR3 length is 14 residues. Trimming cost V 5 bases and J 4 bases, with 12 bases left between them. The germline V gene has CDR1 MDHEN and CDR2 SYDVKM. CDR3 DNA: TGTGCCAGCAGTGTACCGGGACAATACAATGAGCAGTTCTTC. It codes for CASSVPGQYNEQFF.

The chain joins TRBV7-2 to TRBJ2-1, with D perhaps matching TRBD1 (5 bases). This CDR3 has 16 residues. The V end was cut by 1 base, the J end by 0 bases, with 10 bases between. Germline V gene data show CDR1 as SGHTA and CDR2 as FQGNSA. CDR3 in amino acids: CASSLDRQSSYNEQFF. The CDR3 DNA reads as TGTGCCAGCAGCTTAGACAGACAGAGCTCCTACAATGAGCAGTTCTTC.

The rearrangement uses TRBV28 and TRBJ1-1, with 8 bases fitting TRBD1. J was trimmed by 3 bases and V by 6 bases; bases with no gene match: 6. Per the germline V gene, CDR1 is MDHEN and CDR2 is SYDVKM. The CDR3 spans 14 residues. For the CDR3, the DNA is TGTGCCAGCAGACCAGGGGGCTCGGACACTGAAGCTTTCTTT. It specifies CASRPGGSDTEAFF.

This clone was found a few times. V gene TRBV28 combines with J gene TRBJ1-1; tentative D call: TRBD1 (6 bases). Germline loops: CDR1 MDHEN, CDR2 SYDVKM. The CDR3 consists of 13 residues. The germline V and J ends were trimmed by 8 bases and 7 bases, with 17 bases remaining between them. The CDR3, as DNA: TGTGCCAGCGGGGGGGGACAATTAATTGAAGCTTTCTTT. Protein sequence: CASGGGQLIEAFF.

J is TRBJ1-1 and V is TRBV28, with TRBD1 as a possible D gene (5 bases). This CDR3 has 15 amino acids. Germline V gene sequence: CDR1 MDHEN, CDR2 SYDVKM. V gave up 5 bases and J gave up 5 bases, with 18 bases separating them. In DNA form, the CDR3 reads TGTGCCAGCAGTGACCACAGGAGAGGTGGGACTGAAGCTTTCTTT. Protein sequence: CASSDHRRGGTEAFF.

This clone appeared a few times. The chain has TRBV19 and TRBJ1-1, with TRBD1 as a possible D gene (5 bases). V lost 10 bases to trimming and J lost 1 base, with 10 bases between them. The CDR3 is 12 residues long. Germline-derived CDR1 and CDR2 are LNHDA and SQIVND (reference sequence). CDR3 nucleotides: TGTGCCACTAGGGGCCCGAACACTGAAGCTTTCTTT. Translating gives CATRGPNTEAFF.

The CDR3 loop reads CASSIGGARVGTGELFF. CDR3 sequence (DNA): TGTGCCAGTAGTATTGGGGGGGCCCGGGTGGGCACCGGGGAGCTGTTTTTT. The chain has TRBV19 and TRBJ2-2, with D perhaps matching TRBD2 (7 bases). The germline gives CDR1 LNHDA, CDR2 SQIVND (reference sequence). Trimming took 3 bases from V and 4 from J, leaving 18 bases between them. The CDR3 is 17 residues long.

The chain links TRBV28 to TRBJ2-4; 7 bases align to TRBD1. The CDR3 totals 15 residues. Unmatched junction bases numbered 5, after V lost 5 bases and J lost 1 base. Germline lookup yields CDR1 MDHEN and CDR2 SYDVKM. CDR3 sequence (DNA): TGTGCCAGCAGTCGACAGGGTGTCGCCAAAAACATTCAGTACTTC. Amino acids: CASSRQGVAKNIQYF.

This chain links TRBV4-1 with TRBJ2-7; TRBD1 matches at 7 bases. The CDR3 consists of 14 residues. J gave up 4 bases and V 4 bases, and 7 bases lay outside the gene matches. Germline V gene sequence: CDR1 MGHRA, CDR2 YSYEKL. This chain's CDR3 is CASSPRYRGYEQYF. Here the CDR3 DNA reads TGCGCCAGCAGCCCGAGATACAGGGGTTACGAGCAGTACTTC.

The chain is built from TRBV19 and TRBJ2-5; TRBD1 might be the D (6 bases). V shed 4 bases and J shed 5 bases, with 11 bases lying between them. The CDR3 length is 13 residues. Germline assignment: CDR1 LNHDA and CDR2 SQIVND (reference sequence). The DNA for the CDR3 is TGTGCCAGTAGTAATGGGGGCTGGGAGACCCAGTACTTC. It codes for CASSNGGWETQYF.

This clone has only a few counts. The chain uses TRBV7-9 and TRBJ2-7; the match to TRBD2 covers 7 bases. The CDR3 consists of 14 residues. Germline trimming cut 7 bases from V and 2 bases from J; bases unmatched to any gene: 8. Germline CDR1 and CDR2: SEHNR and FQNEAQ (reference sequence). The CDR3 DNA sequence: TGTGCCAGCATGTCTCGGGAGGTCCCCTACGAGCAGTACTTC. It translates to CASMSREVPYEQYF.

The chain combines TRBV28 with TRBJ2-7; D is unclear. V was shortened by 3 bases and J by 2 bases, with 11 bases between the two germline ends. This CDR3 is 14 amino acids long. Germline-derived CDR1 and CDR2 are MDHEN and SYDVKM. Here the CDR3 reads CASSFEQHPYEQYF. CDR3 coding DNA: TGTGCCAGCAGTTTCGAACAGCACCCCTACGAGCAGTACTTC. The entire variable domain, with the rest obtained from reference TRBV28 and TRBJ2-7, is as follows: DVKVTQSSRYLVKRTGEKVFLECVQDMDHENMFWYRQDPGLGLRLIYFSYDVKMKEKGDIPEGYSVSREKKERFSLILESASTNQTSMYLCASSFEQHPYEQYFGPGTRLTVT.

Here the CDR3 DNA reads TGTGCCAGTAGTCCAGACTGGAGACTTGCGTCTGGGGCCAACGTCCTGACTTTC. Translation gives CASSPDWRLASGANVLTF. The genes are TRBV19 and TRBJ2-6; D is undetermined. The length of the CDR3 is 18 residues. The germline gives CDR1 LNHDA, CDR2 SQIVND (reference sequence). Between the trimmed V and J ends, which lost 5 bases and 1 base, there was a span of 18 bases. Together with reference TRBV19 and TRBJ2-6, the CDR3 gives the full variable domain: DGGITQSPKYLFRKEGQNVTLSCEQNLNHDAMYWYRQDPGQGLRLIYYSQIVNDFQKGDIAEGYSVSREKKESFPLTVTSAQKNPTAFYLCASSPDWRLASGANVLTFGAGSRLTVL.

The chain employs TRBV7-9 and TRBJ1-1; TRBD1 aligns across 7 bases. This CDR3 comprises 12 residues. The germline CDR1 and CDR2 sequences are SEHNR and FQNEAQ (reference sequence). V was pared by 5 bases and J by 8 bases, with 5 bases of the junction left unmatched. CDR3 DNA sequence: TGTGCCAGCAGCCGACAGGGACCAGAAGCTTTCTTT. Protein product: CASSRQGPEAFF.

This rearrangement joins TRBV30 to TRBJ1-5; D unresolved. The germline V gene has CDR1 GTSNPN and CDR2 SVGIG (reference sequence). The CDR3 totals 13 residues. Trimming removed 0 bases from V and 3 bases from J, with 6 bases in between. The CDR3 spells CAWSVPPNQPQHF. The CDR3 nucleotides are TGTGCCTGGAGTGTACCCCCCAATCAGCCCCAGCATTTT.

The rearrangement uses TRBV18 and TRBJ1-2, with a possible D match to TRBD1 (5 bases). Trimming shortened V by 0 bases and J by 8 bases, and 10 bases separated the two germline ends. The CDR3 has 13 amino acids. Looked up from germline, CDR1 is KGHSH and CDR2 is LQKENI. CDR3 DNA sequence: TGTGCCAGCTCACCACCTGAGAGGGACGGCTACACCTTC. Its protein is CASSPPERDGYTF.

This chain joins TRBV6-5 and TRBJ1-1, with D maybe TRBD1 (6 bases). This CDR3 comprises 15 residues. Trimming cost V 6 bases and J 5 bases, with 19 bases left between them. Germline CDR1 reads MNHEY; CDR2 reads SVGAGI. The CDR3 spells CASSPPGAVRTEAFF. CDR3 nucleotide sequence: TGTGCCAGCAGCCCCCCGGGGGCCGTTAGAACTGAAGCTTTCTTT.

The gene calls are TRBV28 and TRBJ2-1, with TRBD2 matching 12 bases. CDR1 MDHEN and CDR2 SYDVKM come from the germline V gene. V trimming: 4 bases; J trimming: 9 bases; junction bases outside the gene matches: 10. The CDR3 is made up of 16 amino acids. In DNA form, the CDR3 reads TGTGCCAGCAGTTCCCCTAGCGGGAGGGCCGATCCTGAGCAGTTCTTC. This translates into CASSSPSGRADPEQFF.

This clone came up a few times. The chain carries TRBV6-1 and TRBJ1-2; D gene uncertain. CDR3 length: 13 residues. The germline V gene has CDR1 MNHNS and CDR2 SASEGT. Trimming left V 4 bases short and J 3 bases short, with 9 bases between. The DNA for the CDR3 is TGTGCCAGCAGTGCGAACCTCTACTATGGCTACACCTTC. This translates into CASSANLYYGYTF.

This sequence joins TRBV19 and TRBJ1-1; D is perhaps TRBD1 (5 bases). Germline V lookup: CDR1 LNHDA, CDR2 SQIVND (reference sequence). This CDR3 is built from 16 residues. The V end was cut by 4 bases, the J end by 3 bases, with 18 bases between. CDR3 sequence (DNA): TGTGCCAGTAGTAGGTTTGTTGGGGGTGGGGACACTGAAGCTTTCTTT. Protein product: CASSRFVGGGDTEAFF.

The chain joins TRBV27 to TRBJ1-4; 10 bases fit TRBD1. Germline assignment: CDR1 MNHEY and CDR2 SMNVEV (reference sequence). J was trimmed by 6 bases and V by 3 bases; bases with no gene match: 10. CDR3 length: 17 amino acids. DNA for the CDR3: TGTGCCAGCAGTTTTAGAGGGGGAGACAGGGGGCATGAAAAACTGTTTTTT. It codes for CASSFRGGDRGHEKLFF.

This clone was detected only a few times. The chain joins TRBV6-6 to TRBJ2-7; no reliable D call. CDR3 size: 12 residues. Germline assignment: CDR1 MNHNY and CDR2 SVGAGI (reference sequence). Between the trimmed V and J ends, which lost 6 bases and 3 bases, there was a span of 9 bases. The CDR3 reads CASSLGIYEQYF. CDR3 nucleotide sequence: TGTGCCAGCAGCCTAGGGATCTACGAGCAGTACTTC.

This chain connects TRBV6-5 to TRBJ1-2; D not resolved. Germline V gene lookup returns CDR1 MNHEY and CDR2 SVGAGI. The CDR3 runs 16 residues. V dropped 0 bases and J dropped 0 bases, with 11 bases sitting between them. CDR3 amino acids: CASSYSSPVSNYGYTF. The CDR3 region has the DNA TGTGCCAGCAGTTACTCAAGCCCCGTCTCTAACTATGGCTACACCTTC.